The 28 T cell receptor beta chains below were found in one sample sequenced in a study of blood T cell repertoires in COVID-19. Libraries were prepared by immunoSEQ multiplex PCR; TCRdb keeps only in-frame clonotypes and omits some of them. The sample yields 250,000 or so clones, more than 70% seen once. Input material: peripheral blood. The receptors derive from an elderly man with acute or convalescent COVID-19.

The V and J genes are TRBV27 and TRBJ2-6; perhaps TRBD1 as D (5 bases). V shed 0 bases and J shed 0 bases, with 12 bases lying between them. This CDR3 has 18 amino acids. Germline V gives CDR1 MNHEY, CDR2 SMNVEV (reference sequence). CDR3 bases: TGTGCCAGCAGTTTATCGAGAACAGGCGGCTCTGGGGCCAACGTCCTGACTTTC. It yields the protein CASSLSRTGGSGANVLTF. The full variable domain, in which reference TRBV27 and TRBJ2-6 provide the parts outside the CDR3, is EAQVTQNPRYLITVTGKKLTVTCSQNMNHEYMSWYRQDPGLGLRQIYYSMNVEVTDKGDVPEGYKVSRKEKRNFPLILESPSPNQTSLYFCASSLSRTGGSGANVLTFGAGSRLTVL.

The J gene is TRBJ1-1, the V gene TRBV18, with D uncertain. Looked up from germline, CDR1 is KGHSH and CDR2 is LQKENI. This CDR3 has 17 amino acids. Trimming removed 3 bases at V and 0 bases at J, with 17 bases between. The CDR3 reads CASSPVPSTLMNTEAFF. DNA for the CDR3: TGTGCCAGCTCACCGGTCCCAAGCACCTTAATGAACACTGAAGCTTTCTTT.

The chain employs TRBV29-1 and TRBJ1-3, with D unclear. Between the trimmed V and J ends, which lost 5 bases and 4 bases, there was a span of 12 bases. CDR1 SQVTM and CDR2 ANQGSEA come from the germline V gene. The CDR3 consists of 13 residues. CDR3 amino acids: CSVLGLGGNTIYF. The CDR3 DNA follows: TGCAGCGTTTTAGGTCTAGGAGGAAACACCATATATTTT.

The chain links TRBV2 to TRBJ1-1, with D possibly being TRBD1 (5 bases). V shed 5 bases and J shed 5 bases, with 18 bases lying between them. The CDR3 contains 15 residues. The germline CDR1 and CDR2 sequences are SNHLY and FYNNEI. The CDR3 protein is CASSWGEGIATEAFF. The CDR3 bases are TGTGCCAGCAGTTGGGGGGAGGGGATAGCGACTGAAGCTTTCTTT.

This rearrangement joins TRBV6-5 to TRBJ1-1; no definite D call. V shed 8 bases and J shed 3 bases, with 13 bases lying between them. The CDR3 has 13 amino acids. CDR1 is MNHEY, CDR2 SVGAGI, per germline. The CDR3 loop reads CASREVKDTEAFF. DNA of the CDR3: TGTGCCAGCCGGGAGGTGAAGGACACTGAAGCTTTCTTT.

The genes are TRBV19 and TRBJ1-1; 11 bases map to TRBD1. The trim removed 5 bases at V and 6 bases at J, leaving 5 bases unmatched. Germline CDR1 reads LNHDA; CDR2 reads SQIVND (reference sequence). The CDR3 covers 14 residues. The CDR3 region is CASSARTGGSEAFF. The CDR3 region has the DNA TGTGCCAGTAGTGCACGGACAGGGGGCTCTGAAGCTTTCTTT.

The chain joins TRBV5-1 to TRBJ1-3; no reliable D call. This CDR3 comprises 15 residues. Germline CDR1 reads SGHRS; CDR2 reads YFSETQ. Trimming cost V 4 bases and J 0 bases, with 11 bases left between them. The CDR3 loop reads CASSIVEGSGNTIYF. The DNA for the CDR3 is TGCGCCAGCAGCATTGTGGAGGGCTCTGGAAACACCATATATTTT. Full variable domain (rest looked up from reference TRBV5-1 and TRBJ1-3): KAGVTQTPRYLIKTRGQQVTLSCSPISGHRSVSWYQQTPGQGLQFLFEYFSETQRNKGNFPGRFSGRQFSNSRSEMNVSTLELGDSALYLCASSIVEGSGNTIYFGEGSWLTVV.

The J gene is TRBJ2-1, the V gene TRBV5-8, with TRBD2 as a possible D gene (5 bases). There are 14 residues in the CDR3. Germline values: CDR1 SGHTS, CDR2 YDEGEE. V shed 4 bases and J shed 2 bases, with 10 bases lying between them. CDR3 protein: CASSRDSPYNEQFF. The CDR3 region has the DNA TGTGCCAGCAGCCGGGATTCCCCCTACAATGAGCAGTTCTTC.

The gene calls are TRBV4-1 and TRBJ1-1, with 10 bases lining up with TRBD1. This CDR3 is 17 amino acids long. Germline values: CDR1 MGHRA, CDR2 YSYEKL. Trimming at V came to 4 bases and at J to 3 bases, leaving 11 bases not matched to a gene. CDR3 sequence reads: CASSRDLTGTGDTEAFF. The DNA of the CDR3 is TGCGCCAGCAGCCGCGACCTTACCGGGACAGGGGACACTGAAGCTTTCTTT.

The V and J genes are TRBV3-1 (or the pseudogene TRBV3-2) and TRBJ2-2; D is possibly TRBD2 (6 bases). The V gene lost 5 bases and the J gene lost 4 bases, with 20 bases spanning the gap. CDR1 is LGHDT and CDR2 is YNNKEL in the germline V gene (reference sequence). The CDR3 has 17 amino acids. As DNA, the CDR3 is TGTGCCAGCAGCTTTTTTAGACTAGTCGGTAGCACCGGGGAGCTGTTTTTT. Residues: CASSFFRLVGSTGELFF.

This clone was detected a few times. The chain couples TRBV4-1 to TRBJ1-3, with 7 nucleotides matching TRBD1. The CDR3 has 18 residues. The V gene's germline CDR1 is MGHRA and CDR2 YSYEKL. V shed 2 bases and J 0 bases; nucleotides not matched to a gene: 10. The CDR3 DNA reads TGCGCCAGCAGCCAACTTGGGGCACAGGGGAGCTCTGGAAACACCATATATTTT. This encodes CASSQLGAQGSSGNTIYF.

The chain recombines TRBV19 with TRBJ2-7; 7 nucleotides align to TRBD1. Germline V gene data show CDR1 as LNHDA and CDR2 as SQIVND (reference sequence). The CDR3 length is 15 residues. J gave up 2 bases and V 3 bases, and 7 bases lay outside the gene matches. CDR3 loop: CASSIQGDRAYEQYF. In nucleotides, the CDR3 is TGTGCCAGTAGTATCCAGGGGGACCGGGCCTACGAGCAGTACTTC.

This chain joins TRBV28 and TRBJ1-4; maybe TRBD1 (6 bases). Germline V lookup: CDR1 MDHEN, CDR2 SYDVKM. Trimming cost V 6 bases and J 5 bases, with 13 bases left between them. This CDR3 contains 14 residues. The CDR3 region is CASSHDRRNEKLFF. CDR3 sequence (DNA): TGTGCCAGCAGCCACGACAGGAGGAATGAAAAACTGTTTTTT. Variable domain in full (rest from reference TRBV28 and TRBJ1-4): DVKVTQSSRYLVKRTGEKVFLECVQDMDHENMFWYRQDPGLGLRLIYFSYDVKMKEKGDIPEGYSVSREKKERFSLILESASTNQTSMYLCASSHDRRNEKLFFGSGTQLSVL.

CDR3 DNA sequence: TGTGCCAGCAGTTCCCTACTGTCGACAGGGGATCAGGGCGGGGAGCTGTTTTTT. It is translated as CASSSLLSTGDQGGELFF. J is TRBJ2-2 and V is TRBV6-2 or TRBV6-3, with 8 bases matching TRBD1. The CDR3 extends over 18 amino acids. Germline CDR1 MNHEY, CDR2 SVGEGT. The V and J ends lost 4 bases and 7 bases, in that order; junction bases with no gene match: 17.

The rearrangement joins TRBV11-1 to TRBJ2-1; D may be TRBD2 (6 bases). This CDR3 has 15 residues. Trimming removed 3 bases at V and 5 bases at J, with 14 bases between. The V gene's germline CDR1 is SGHAT and CDR2 FQDESV (reference sequence). The CDR3 sequence is CASSFAGMGNNEQFF. As DNA, the CDR3 is TGTGCCAGCAGCTTCGCGGGAATGGGAAACAATGAGCAGTTCTTC.

The chain recombines TRBV6-2 or TRBV6-3 with TRBJ2-2; D uncertain. CDR3 length equals 12 residues. Per germline, CDR1 MNHEY and CDR2 SVGEGT. V gave up 5 bases and J gave up 6 bases, with 7 bases separating them. The CDR3 is CASSTIAGELFF. The CDR3 DNA sequence: TGTGCCAGCAGTACCATAGCCGGGGAGCTGTTTTTT.

The chain recombines TRBV24-1 with TRBJ2-7, with a weak D call TRBD2 (5 bases). The V gene's germline CDR1 is KGHDR and CDR2 SFDVKD. There are 15 residues in the CDR3. Trimming cost V 3 bases and J 6 bases, with 17 bases left between them. The CDR3 here is CATSDPKRAGFEQYF. CDR3 nucleotides: TGTGCCACCAGTGATCCAAAGAGGGCCGGTTTCGAGCAGTACTTC.

The V call is TRBV5-1, the J call TRBJ2-3; 7 positions match TRBD1. CDR3 length: 16 residues. The germline CDR1 and CDR2 sequences are SGHRS and YFSETQ. The V segment lost 5 bases and the J segment 3 bases; nucleotides outside the gene matches: 12. CDR3 in amino acids: CASREGALPGTDTQYF. CDR3 DNA sequence: TGCGCCAGCAGAGAGGGGGCCCTTCCGGGTACAGATACGCAGTATTTT.

The V call is TRBV2, the J call TRBJ1-2; possibly TRBD1 for D (5 bases). CDR1 is SNHLY and CDR2 is FYNNEI in the germline V gene. This CDR3 is built from 14 residues. Trimming shortened V by 6 bases and J by 0 bases, and 11 bases separated the two germline ends. The CDR3 sequence: CASREDTANYGYTF. The CDR3 DNA sequence: TGTGCCAGCAGAGAGGACACAGCTAACTATGGCTACACCTTC.

The genes are TRBV18 and TRBJ2-3; weak D call: TRBD2 (6 bases). The V end was cut by 3 bases, the J end by 1 base, with 8 bases between. The germline V gene encodes CDR1 KGHSH and CDR2 LQKENI. The CDR3 totals 14 residues. CDR3 sequence (DNA): TGTGCCAGCTCACCTAGCGGAGGCACAGATACGCAGTATTTT. It is translated as CASSPSGGTDTQYF.

V usage is TRBV7-2 and J usage is TRBJ2-3; D remains unclear. Per germline, CDR1 SGHTA and CDR2 FQGNSA. The CDR3 runs to 14 residues. V lost 0 bases and J lost 4, with 8 bases in between. CDR3 nucleotides: TGTGCCAGCAGCTTAGCATCCGTTTCAGATACGCAGTATTTT. It codes for CASSLASVSDTQYF.

V and J are TRBV19 and TRBJ1-1; D not resolved. V lost 8 bases and J lost 5, with 15 bases in between. From germline, CDR1 is LNHDA and CDR2 SQIVND (reference sequence). This CDR3 spans 13 amino acids. The CDR3 nucleotides read TGTGCCAGTCATCCCCGGTCAGGAACTGAAGCTTTCTTT. This encodes CASHPRSGTEAFF. Full variable domain (missing parts from reference TRBV19 and TRBJ1-1): DGGITQSPKYLFRKEGQNVTLSCEQNLNHDAMYWYRQDPGQGLRLIYYSQIVNDFQKGDIAEGYSVSREKKESFPLTVTSAQKNPTAFYLCASHPRSGTEAFFGQGTRLTVV.

This chain joins TRBV28 and TRBJ1-2; D gene uncertain. Trimming cost V 7 bases and J 7 bases, with 13 bases left between them. CDR1 is MDHEN and CDR2 is SYDVKM in the germline V gene. The CDR3 is 12 amino acids. CDR3: CASTLGRFGYTF. The DNA of the CDR3 is TGTGCCAGCACCCTGGGCCGATTTGGCTACACCTTC.

This clone was counted a few times. The chain combines TRBV9 with TRBJ1-1; the match to TRBD1 covers 8 bases. This CDR3 is 14 amino acids long. Germline CDR1 is SGDLS and CDR2 is YYNGEE. Trimming removed 0 bases from V and 11 bases from J; junction bases left unmatched: 9. The CDR3 region has the DNA TGTGCCAGCAGCGTAGCTACAGGTCAGGGGGCGGCTTTCTTT. Protein: CASSVATGQGAAFF.

The CDR3 bases are TGTGCCAGCAGGGTTGGGGGCGGCTCCTACAATGAGCAGTTCTTC. Its translation: CASRVGGGSYNEQFF. J is TRBJ2-1 and V is TRBV2; perhaps TRBD1 as D (6 bases). Deletions cut 6 bases from V and 0 bases from J, with 12 bases between. This CDR3 is built from 15 residues. Germline V CDR1 and CDR2: SNHLY, FYNNEI.

The chain recombines TRBV3-1 (or the pseudogene TRBV3-2) with TRBJ2-7; 9 bases are shared with TRBD2. The germline CDR1 and CDR2 sequences are LGHDT and YNNKEL (reference sequence). The CDR3 is 15 amino acids. Trimming at V came to 3 bases and at J to 0 bases, leaving 3 bases not matched to a gene. The chain's CDR3 is CASSQGTSSSYEQYF. The DNA for the CDR3 is TGTGCCAGCAGCCAGGGGACTAGCAGCTCCTACGAGCAGTACTTC.

The chain uses TRBV5-1 and TRBJ1-1, with D tentatively TRBD1 (5 bases). The length of the CDR3 is 13 residues. V was trimmed by 0 bases and J by 4 bases, leaving 7 bases between them. In germline, CDR1 is SGHRS, CDR2 YFSETQ. CDR3 DNA: TGCGCCAGCAGCTTGGAGGGGCTCACTGAAGCTTTCTTT. It encodes CASSLEGLTEAFF.

The CDR3 bases are TGCGCCAGCAGCCAATTAGGGGGTCCCTACGAGCAGTACTTC. The encoded protein is CASSQLGGPYEQYF. V usage is TRBV4-1 and J usage is TRBJ2-7, with a tentative D call TRBD1 (6 bases). Germline CDR1 MGHRA, CDR2 YSYEKL. The CDR3 is made up of 14 amino acids. Between the trimmed V and J ends, which lost 2 bases and 2 bases, there was a span of 10 bases.